One and the same sample provided the 7 T cell receptor beta chains below, sequenced in a study of blood T cells in healthy people across ages. The second PCR ran about 6 to 12 cycles with a sample-barcoded 5' primer and J-beta primers. MiXCR, applied by TCRdb to the 5' RACE reads, yields one record per CDR3 protein. The sample lists some 760,000 distinct CDR3 sequences, more than 20% occurring once. This sample also appeared in a second study, on T cells of mothers and their children.

The sample comprised blood. Receptor source: a boy aged 10-17 years in good health.

The chain uses TRBV12-3 or TRBV12-4 and TRBJ2-7; D gene uncertain. The CDR3 is made up of 11 amino acids. V lost 6 bases and J lost 5, with 8 bases in between. The CDR3 spells CASRRRDEQYF. The DNA for the CDR3 is TGTGCCAGCAGGCGCAGAGACGAGCAGTACTTC.

Only a few counts were recorded for this clonotype. J is TRBJ2-3 and V is TRBV12-3 or TRBV12-4; TRBD2 is a possible D gene (6 bases). The CDR3 has 18 residues. Trimming removed 7 bases at V and 0 bases at J, with 23 bases between. CDR3 region: CASIPPLGGPPSTDTQYF. CDR3 coding DNA: TGTGCCAGCATTCCCCCGTTGGGGGGTCCCCCTAGCACAGATACGCAGTATTTT.

The sample holds one count of this clonotype. This sequence joins TRBV7-3 and TRBJ2-2; 9 nucleotides agree with TRBD2. CDR1 and CDR2 from the germline V gene are SGHTA and FQGTGA. The CDR3 spans 19 residues. Unmatched junction bases numbered 14, after V lost 5 bases and J lost 1 base. CDR3 sequence (DNA): TGTGCCAGCAGCCCCGCCCTAGCGGGGACGCCCAAGAACACCGGGGAGCTGTTTTTT. It translates to CASSPALAGTPKNTGELFF.

This clonotype has just a few counts. The J gene is TRBJ2-4, the V gene TRBV15; the D gene is possibly TRBD2 (6 bases). Looked up from germline, CDR1 is LNHNV and CDR2 is YYDKDF (reference sequence). The CDR3 contains 16 residues. The germline V and J ends were trimmed by 0 bases and 6 bases, with 15 bases remaining between them. The CDR3: CATSREEGLRGNIQYF. CDR3 DNA: TGTGCCACCAGCAGAGAGGAGGGATTGAGGGGAAACATTCAGTACTTC.

The rearrangement links TRBV12-3 or TRBV12-4 to TRBJ2-1; 15 bases map to TRBD2. The V segment lost 3 bases and the J segment 5 bases; nucleotides outside the gene matches: 8. This CDR3 is 18 amino acids long. CDR3 region: CASSFWTSGRGAHNEQFF. DNA of the CDR3: TGTGCCAGCAGTTTCTGGACTAGCGGGAGGGGGGCCCACAATGAGCAGTTCTTC.

CDR3 in DNA: TGTGCCAGCAGCTTACCCACTAGCGGGGGGTACAATGAGCAGTTCTTC. Translating it yields CASSLPTSGGYNEQFF. The rearrangement joins TRBV7-9 to TRBJ2-1; 12 nucleotides match TRBD2. V shed 2 bases, J shed 4 bases, and the junction held 3 bases outside the gene matches. The germline V gene has CDR1 SEHNR and CDR2 FQNEAQ (reference sequence). The CDR3 runs to 16 residues.

In DNA form, the CDR3 reads TGTGCCAGCAGGGGGACCTCTCTCAGGGGCTACACCTTC. Translating it yields CASRGTSLRGYTF. The chain has TRBV7-9 and TRBJ1-2, with D maybe TRBD1 (5 bases). V was trimmed by 6 bases and J by 8 bases, leaving 16 bases between them. CDR1 and CDR2 (germline): SEHNR, FQNEAQ (reference sequence). This CDR3 has 13 residues.